The 3 T cell receptor beta chains below were found in one sample sequenced in a study of T cell changes during pregnancy in multiple sclerosis. Sequencing was performed with immunoSEQ multiplex PCR; in TCRdb, only in-frame clones are kept and a portion is missing. Altogether more than 9,000 clones are present, about 89% being singletons, with the ten largest covering around 5.5%. The material was CD8+ T cells from peripheral blood mononuclear cells, obtained in the first trimester of pregnancy. These receptor sequences come from a female donor in good health, enrolled as a control in a pregnancy study.

The V gene is TRBV19, the J gene TRBJ2-5, with 9 bases that match TRBD2. V lost 5 bases to trimming and J lost 5 bases; unmatched junction nucleotides: 18. Germline V lookup: CDR1 LNHDA, CDR2 SQIVND (reference sequence). The CDR3 is 18 amino acids. The CDR3 nucleotides read TGTGCCAGTAGTCCTTTTATTCGCGGGGGGGACTCAGGGGAGACCCAGTACTTC. The encoded protein is CASSPFIRGGDSGETQYF.

This chain uses TRBV7-2 with TRBJ2-1; 16 nucleotides match TRBD2. From germline, CDR1 is SGHTA and CDR2 FQGNSA. The CDR3 spans 18 residues. V lost 4 bases and J lost 7; bases outside the gene matches: 10. Here the CDR3 DNA reads TGTGCCAGCAGCTCAACGGGACTAGCGGGGGGGCCGAGAAATGAGCAGTTCTTC. Residues: CASSSTGLAGGPRNEQFF.

The CDR3 bases are TGTGCCAGCAGCTTACAGGGGGCCAATTCACCCCTCCACTTT. Translation: CASSLQGANSPLHF. The chain uses TRBV27 and TRBJ1-6; 9 positions agree with TRBD1. This CDR3 spans 14 amino acids. Losses at the gene ends were 6 bases for V and 7 bases for J; bases not matched to a gene: 4. The germline CDR1 and CDR2 sequences are MNHEY and SMNVEV (reference sequence).